One sample yielded the 4 T cell receptor beta chains listed below, sequenced in a study of OX40 agonist ivuxolimab in advanced cancers. Data came from immunoSEQ multiplex PCR; TCRdb stores just in-frame clones and leaves some out. Of approximately 100,000 clones listed, 90% are singletons. This specimen was CD4+ or CD8+ T cells sorted from blood, taken in a trial of the OX40 agonist ivuxolimab. The receptors derive from an adult with an advanced solid tumor such as melanoma, head and neck, liver or kidney cancer.

The chain has TRBV7-2 and TRBJ2-1; D remains ambiguous. The CDR3 contains 12 residues. Germline V lookup: CDR1 SGHTA, CDR2 FQGNSA. V was shortened by 5 bases and J by 5 bases, with 7 bases between the two germline ends. This CDR3 reads CASSPENNEQFF. The CDR3 DNA is TGTGCCAGCAGCCCTGAAAACAATGAGCAGTTCTTC. Full variable domain (rest looked up from reference TRBV7-2 and TRBJ2-1): GAGVSQSPSNKVTEKGKDVELRCDPISGHTALYWYRQSLGQGLEFLIYFQGNSAPDKSGLPSDRFSAERTGGSVSTLTIQRTQQEDSAVYLCASSPENNEQFFGPGTRLTVL.

This rearrangement joins TRBV7-3 to TRBJ1-3; 9 bases are a match to TRBD1. This CDR3 has 15 residues. The V and J ends lost 0 bases and 6 bases, in that order; junction bases with no gene match: 3. Germline V gene sequence: CDR1 SGHTA, CDR2 FQGTGA. The CDR3, as DNA: TGTGCCAGCAGCTTAACCCGGGACAGGGAAAACACCATATATTTT. Its translation: CASSLTRDRENTIYF.

The V and J genes are TRBV6-5 and TRBJ2-1; perhaps D is TRBD1 or TRBD2 (5 bases each). The CDR3 runs 14 residues. Trimming shortened V by 2 bases and J by 9 bases, and 14 bases separated the two germline ends. Germline V gene data show CDR1 as MNHEY and CDR2 as SVGAGI. CDR3 sequence reads: CASSYPGRDGEQFF. CDR3 bases: TGTGCCAGCAGTTACCCGGGACGGGACGGTGAGCAGTTCTTC.

This rearrangement joins TRBV21-1 to TRBJ2-7; whether TRBD2, the table's D call, matches the DNA was not checked. TRBV21-1 is termed a pseudogene. This CDR3 is built from 16 residues. The chain's CDR3 is CASSKSDGTDSYEQYF. The CDR3 DNA reads as TGTGCCAGCAGCAAATCGGATGGGACTGACTCCTACGAGCAGTACTTC.